The 13 T cell receptor beta chains in this list originate from one sample, sequenced in a study of cytomegalovirus exposure and HLA in healthy donors. TCRdb's table, derived via immunoSEQ multiplex PCR, lists solely in-frame clones and lacks some. The data contain about 150,000 clones, around 83% of them singletons. Source material: PBMCs. These receptors originate from a human donor in good health.

The CDR3: CASFRAGVQETQYF. CDR3 DNA sequence: TGTGCCAGCTTCAGGGCGGGGGTCCAAGAGACCCAGTACTTC. This rearrangement joins TRBV6-5 to TRBJ2-5; 7 bases agree with TRBD2. V trimming: 8 bases; J trimming: 1 base; junction bases outside the gene matches: 7. The CDR3 contains 14 residues. Germline CDR1 is MNHEY and CDR2 is SVGAGI.

The count of this clone is one. V and J are TRBV7-9 and TRBJ1-2; D ambiguous. The V end lost 1 base, the J end lost 6 bases, and 12 bases lay between the germline ends. The CDR3 has 14 residues. CDR1 and CDR2 (germline): SEHNR, FQNEAQ (reference sequence). The CDR3 DNA reads as TGTGCCAGCAGCTTAGGTCCGGGTTTTAATGGCTACACCTTC. Amino acid sequence: CASSLGPGFNGYTF.

This clone was seen repeatedly, ten times or more. The CDR3 sequence: CATSRDRGYEKLFF. Here the CDR3 DNA reads TGTGCCACCAGCAGAGACAGGGGATATGAAAAACTGTTTTTT. V and J are TRBV15 and TRBJ1-4; tentative D call: TRBD1 (6 bases). Per germline, CDR1 LNHNV and CDR2 YYDKDF (reference sequence). The CDR3 length is 14 residues. Trimming removed 0 bases from V and 6 bases from J, with 8 bases in between.

CDR3 sequence reads: CASSSRGGESPGEQYF. The CDR3 bases are TGCGCCAGCAGTTCTAGAGGGGGAGAGAGCCCGGGGGAGCAGTACTTC. The chain joins TRBV5-1 to TRBJ2-7, with D possibly being TRBD1 (6 bases). This CDR3 is 16 amino acids long. Germline assignment: CDR1 SGHRS and CDR2 YFSETQ. Trimming took off 5 bases at V and 7 bases at J, with 25 bases between the two ends.

The table lists this clone with a count of one. The chain links TRBV30 to TRBJ2-1, with D possibly TRBD2 on 5 matching bases. This CDR3 is built from 14 residues. The germline V and J ends were trimmed by 5 bases and 7 bases, with 18 bases remaining between them. Germline CDR1 and CDR2: GTSNPN and SVGIG (reference sequence). The CDR3 protein is CAWGNGKIGNEQFF. CDR3 in DNA: TGTGCCTGGGGGAACGGGAAAATCGGTAATGAGCAGTTCTTC. Supplemented by reference TRBV30 and TRBJ2-1, the full variable domain reads SQTIHQWPATLVQPVGSPLSLECTVEGTSNPNLYWYRQAAGRGLQLLFYSVGIGQISSEVPQNLSASRPQDRQFILSSKKLLLSDSGFYLCAWGNGKIGNEQFFGPGTRLTVL.

The rearrangement joins TRBV7-6 to TRBJ1-4; 11 positions match TRBD1. Germline values: CDR1 SGHVS, CDR2 FNYEAQ. This CDR3 is built from 16 residues. Trimming cost V 5 bases and J 8 bases; bases outside gene matches: 10. CDR3 sequence (DNA): TGTGCCAGCAGCCCGCGGACAGGGGGCTTTGAGGAAAAACTGTTTTTT. It translates to CASSPRTGGFEEKLFF.

The chain couples TRBV10-1 to TRBJ2-1; 10 bases fit TRBD2. Trimming took 2 bases from V and 9 from J; bases not matched to a gene: 7. The CDR3 totals 15 residues. Per germline, CDR1 WNHNN and CDR2 SYGVQD (reference sequence). The CDR3 loop is CASSEGTSGISEQFF. In DNA form, the CDR3 reads TGCGCCAGCAGTGAGGGAACTAGCGGGATTAGTGAGCAGTTCTTC.

The J gene is TRBJ2-3, the V gene TRBV7-3; TRBD2 agrees at 8 bases. The CDR3 is 15 residues long. With 5 bases clipped from V and 5 bases from J, the junction kept 9 bases outside the gene matches. Looked up from germline, CDR1 is SGHTA and CDR2 is FQGTGA. CDR3: CASSPQAGVIDTQYF. As DNA, the CDR3 is TGTGCCAGCAGCCCGCAAGCGGGAGTGATAGATACGCAGTATTTT.

This CDR3 reads CASRTDYNYGYTF. The CDR3 nucleotides read TGCGCCAGCAGAACCGACTACAACTATGGCTACACCTTC. The V and J genes are TRBV5-1 and TRBJ1-2; D gene uncertain. With 5 bases removed from V and 2 bases from J, the gap between germline ends came to 10 bases. The length of the CDR3 is 13 residues. Germline CDR1 reads SGHRS; CDR2 reads YFSETQ.

V is TRBV6-1 and J is TRBJ1-2; D unclear. The CDR3 sequence is 13 residues long. The germline CDR1 and CDR2 sequences are MNHNS and SASEGT. V lost 6 bases and J lost 2, with 10 bases in between. In DNA, the CDR3 is TGTGCCAGCAGATCCGCGGAGAACTATGGCTACACCTTC. This sequence encodes CASRSAENYGYTF.

The V and J genes are TRBV27 and TRBJ1-5, with TRBD1 matching over 9 bases. Germline V gene lookup returns CDR1 MNHEY and CDR2 SMNVEV (reference sequence). After removal of 7 bases from V and 6 bases from J, the junction contained 13 bases not matched to a gene. The CDR3 has 16 amino acids. The CDR3 here is CASKSDLGTGSQPQHF. DNA for the CDR3: TGTGCCAGCAAATCTGACCTTGGGACAGGGAGTCAGCCCCAGCATTTT.

The chain's CDR3 is CASSKGHLAKNIQYF. CDR3 sequence (DNA): TGTGCCAGCAGTAAGGGACATCTAGCCAAAAACATTCAGTACTTC. The V and J genes are TRBV6-5 and TRBJ2-4; TRBD1 is a possible D gene (6 bases). V shed 5 bases and J shed 0 bases, with 11 bases lying between them. Germline CDR1 MNHEY, CDR2 SVGAGI. The CDR3 runs to 15 residues.

The V call is TRBV30, the J call TRBJ1-2; tentatively, D is TRBD1 (6 bases). The CDR3 contains 15 residues. V lost 3 bases, J lost 4 bases, and 18 bases lay in between. Germline CDR1 is GTSNPN and CDR2 is SVGIG (reference sequence). The CDR3 reads CAWSPAGALGYGYTF. In DNA form, the CDR3 reads TGTGCCTGGAGCCCGGCAGGGGCTCTCGGCTATGGCTACACCTTC. Complete variable domain (other parts from reference TRBV30 and TRBJ1-2): SQTIHQWPATLVQPVGSPLSLECTVEGTSNPNLYWYRQAAGRGLQLLFYSVGIGQISSEVPQNLSASRPQDRQFILSSKKLLLSDSGFYLCAWSPAGALGYGYTFGSGTRLTVV.